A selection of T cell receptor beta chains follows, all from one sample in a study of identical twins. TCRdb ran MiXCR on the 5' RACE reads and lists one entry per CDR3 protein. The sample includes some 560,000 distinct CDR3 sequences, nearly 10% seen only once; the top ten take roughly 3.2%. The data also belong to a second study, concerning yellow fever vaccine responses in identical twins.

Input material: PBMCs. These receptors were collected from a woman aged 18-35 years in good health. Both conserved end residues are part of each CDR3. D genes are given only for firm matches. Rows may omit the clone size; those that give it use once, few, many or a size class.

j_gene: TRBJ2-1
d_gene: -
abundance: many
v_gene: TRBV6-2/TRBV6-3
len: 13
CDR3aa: CASSYRGYNEQFF
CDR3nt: TGTGCCAGCAGTTACAGGGGCTACAATGAGCAGTTCTTC

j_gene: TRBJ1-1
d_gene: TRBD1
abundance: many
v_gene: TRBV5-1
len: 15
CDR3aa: CASSFLDRVNTEAFF
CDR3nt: TGCGCCAGCAGCTTTCTGGACAGGGTGAACACTGAAGCTTTCTTT

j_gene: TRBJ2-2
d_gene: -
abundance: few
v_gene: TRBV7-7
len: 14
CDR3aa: CASSLQSDTGELFF
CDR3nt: TGTGCTAGCAGCTTACAAAGCGACACCGGGGAGCTGTTTTTT

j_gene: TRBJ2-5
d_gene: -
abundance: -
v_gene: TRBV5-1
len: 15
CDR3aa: CASSLALGTLQTQYF
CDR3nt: TGCGCCAGCAGCTTGGCGTTAGGAACGCTACAGACCCAGTACTTC

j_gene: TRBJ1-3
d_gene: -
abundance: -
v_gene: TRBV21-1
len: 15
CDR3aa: CAGAGGVQEGNTIYF
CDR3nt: TGTGCCGGAGCAGGGGGCGTTCAAGAAGGAAACACCATATATTTT

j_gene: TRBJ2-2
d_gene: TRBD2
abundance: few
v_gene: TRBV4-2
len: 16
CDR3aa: CASSQTTSRNTGELFF
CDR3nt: TGTGCCAGCAGCCAGACGACTAGCAGAAACACCGGGGAGCTGTTTTTT

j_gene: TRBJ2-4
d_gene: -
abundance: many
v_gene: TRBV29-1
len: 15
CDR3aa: CSVVGGELAKNIQYF
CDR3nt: TGCAGCGTTGTCGGAGGGGAACTAGCCAAAAACATTCAGTACTTC

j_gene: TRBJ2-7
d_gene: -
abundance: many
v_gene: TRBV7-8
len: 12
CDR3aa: CASSLGKGEQYF
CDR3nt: TGTGCCAGCAGCTTAGGCAAGGGCGAGCAGTACTTC

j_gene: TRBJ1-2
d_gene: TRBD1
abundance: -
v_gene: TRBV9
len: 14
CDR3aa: CASSLIQGDLRYTF
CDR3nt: TGTGCCAGCAGCTTGATACAGGGGGATCTTCGCTACACCTTC

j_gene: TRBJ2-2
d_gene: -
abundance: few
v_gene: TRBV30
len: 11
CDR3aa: CAWGDRVELFF
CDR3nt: TGTGCCTGGGGCGACAGAGTGGAGCTGTTTTTT

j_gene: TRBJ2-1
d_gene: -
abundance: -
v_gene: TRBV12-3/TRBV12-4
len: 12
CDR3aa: CVSSPPLSEQFF
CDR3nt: TGTGTCAGCAGCCCCCCCCTAAGTGAGCAGTTCTTC